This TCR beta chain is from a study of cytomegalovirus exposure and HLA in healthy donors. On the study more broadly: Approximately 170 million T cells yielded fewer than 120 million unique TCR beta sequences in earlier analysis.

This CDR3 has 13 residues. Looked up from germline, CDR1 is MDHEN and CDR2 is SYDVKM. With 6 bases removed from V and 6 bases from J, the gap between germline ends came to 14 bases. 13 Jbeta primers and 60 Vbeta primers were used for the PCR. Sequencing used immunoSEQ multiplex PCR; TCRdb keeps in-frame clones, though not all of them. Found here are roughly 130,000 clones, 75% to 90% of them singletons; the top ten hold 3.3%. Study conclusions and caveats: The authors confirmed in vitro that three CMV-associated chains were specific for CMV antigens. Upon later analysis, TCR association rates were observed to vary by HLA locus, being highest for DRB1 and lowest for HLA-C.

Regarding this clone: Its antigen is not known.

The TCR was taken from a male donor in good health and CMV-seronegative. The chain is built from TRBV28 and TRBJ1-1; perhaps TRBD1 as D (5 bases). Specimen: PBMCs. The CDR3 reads CASRPGIGSEAFF. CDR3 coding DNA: TGTGCCAGCAGACCAGGGATTGGGTCTGAAGCTTTCTTT.